Listed below are T cell receptor beta chains from one sample, sequenced in a study of cytomegalovirus exposure and HLA in healthy donors. Method: immunoSEQ multiplex PCR; TCRdb's copy keeps in-frame clones and lacks some. This sample has under 140,000 clones, with 85% to 90% found just once. The sample consisted of PBMCs. Source of these receptors: a woman aged 25 to 39 in good health and CMV-seropositive. The conserved cysteine and the conserved F or W are not part of the CDR3 here. A clone size is listed for some rows: how often the clone was seen (once, few, many), or a class if it is expanded.

TRBJ2-1 - TRBV11-2 ASSELAGGTNEQF
TRBJ2-2 few TRBV19 ASSILTGAGELF
TRBJ2-2 - TRBV7-9 ASSKRLAGNTGELF
TRBJ2-3 - TRBV5-1 ASSSGLTDTQY
TRBJ2-7 once TRBV10-1 ARQTSCEQY
TRBJ2-2 - TRBV5-1 ASSLIAGGAGELF
TRBJ2-2 - TRBV6-5 ASSLRDYNTGELF
TRBJ2-5 - TRBV28 ASSETGETQY
TRBJ1-1 - TRBV19 ASSMRKMTGTEAF
TRBJ1-1 - TRBV5-1 ASSFQIGDTEAF
TRBJ1-2 - TRBV5-1 ASSFSPGQRFYGYT
TRBJ1-1 - TRBV5-1 ASNLRQGDTEAF
TRBJ2-5 - TRBV5-6 ASSLEGTGYETQY
TRBJ2-1 - TRBV7-2 ATGGSSYNEQF
TRBJ1-5 - TRBV21-1 ASSKEGVANQPQH
TRBJ2-7 - TRBV2 ASSLEGVGEQY